This note documents a single T cell receptor beta chain sequence. These data originate in a study of shared clonotypes between healthy human individuals. On the study more broadly: Each donor's CD8 memory used one plate, CD8 naive two, each CD4 subset three.

Germline V gene lookup returns CDR1 SGHRS and CDR2 YFSETQ. V was clipped by 6 bases and J by 4 bases; unmatched bases: 5. This CDR3 spans 13 amino acids. The method was immunoSEQ multiplex PCR; TCRdb's version includes in-frame clones alone and lacks a portion of them. The table includes approximately 2,300,000 clones, around 92% detected once. The receptor was isolated from a man between 18 and 29 years old in good health. Some clones in this sample may be carry-over from other donors' samples. The chain recombines TRBV5-1 with TRBJ2-7, with 9 bases aligning to TRBD1. The sample taken for sequencing was naive CD4+ T cells from PBMCs. The subset: CD45RA+ positively selected. The CDR3, as DNA: TGCGCCAGCAATTTCGGACAGGGGTACGAGCAGTACTTC. This gives the protein CASNFGQGYEQYF.